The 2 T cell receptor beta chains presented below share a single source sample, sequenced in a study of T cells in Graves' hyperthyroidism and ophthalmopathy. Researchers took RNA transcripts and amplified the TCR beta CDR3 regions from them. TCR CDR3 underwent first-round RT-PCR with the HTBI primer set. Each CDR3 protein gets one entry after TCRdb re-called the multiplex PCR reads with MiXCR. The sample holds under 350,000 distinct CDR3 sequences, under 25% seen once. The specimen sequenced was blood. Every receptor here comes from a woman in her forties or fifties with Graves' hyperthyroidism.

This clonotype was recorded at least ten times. CDR3 bases: TGTGCCAGCAGCCCCGGTGGGGGGTCGAACACTGAAGCTTTCTTT. Translating gives CASSPGGGSNTEAFF. The V gene is TRBV7-9, the J gene TRBJ1-1; possibly TRBD1 for D (5 bases). Germline V gene sequence: CDR1 SEHNR, CDR2 FQNEAQ (reference sequence). Trimming cost V 5 bases and J 1 base, with 14 bases left between them. The CDR3 spans 15 residues.

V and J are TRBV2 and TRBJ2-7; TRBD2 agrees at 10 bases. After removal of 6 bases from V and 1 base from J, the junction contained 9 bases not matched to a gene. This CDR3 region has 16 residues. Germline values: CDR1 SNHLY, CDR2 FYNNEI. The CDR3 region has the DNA TGTGCCAGCAGCGCCCTGGGTAGCGGGGGGTCCTACGAGCAGTACTTC. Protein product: CASSALGSGGSYEQYF.